Below, one TCR beta chain is given with its context. This receptor's antigen is unknown. Nothing much larger sits one base from this clone, and base qualities are not available. This entry is derived from a study of long-term antiretroviral therapy in people with HIV (dated by TCRdb to about 2022). Concerning the study at large: The earliest samples were collected about a decade before the 2015 WHO recommendation for immediate ART, when ART was typically delayed until CD4 counts fell. No cross-contamination during QIAcube processing was shown when test extractions of a monoclonal T-cell line were performed alongside about 30 polyclonal samples. Of the 30 or so participants with HIV, ten to eleven were female. This retrospective serial study examined whether starting ART and sustained HIV suppression were associated with changes in the composition and diversity of the TRB repertoire in peripheral blood. The cohort contributed about 200 cryopreserved PBMC samples from under 35 adults with confirmed HIV infection, collected serially over a mean of about 6 years (range 1-12). General findings and caveats noted by the study authors: Compared with controls, HIV repertoires had narrower CDR3 length ranges, and the network structure pointed to an antigen-experienced repertoire that shifted only slightly toward naive after ART. Starting ART was linked to a significant rise in TRB diversity, yet even after long-term ART the diversity remained significantly lower than in transplant donor controls. No data were available on ART adherence, viral resistance or therapy changes, limiting inferences about post-ART repertoire changes. Owing to limited PBMC availability, only the TCR beta chain was sequenced, without alpha chain pairing. The samples span the years 2004 to 2017, and the ART regimens used may be less effective than current regimens. At every time point, the repertoire was dominated by expanded TRB clones first identified before ART initiation, although this dominance fluctuated and, in many PLHIV, declined after ART. Unsorted PBMC were profiled instead of sorted CD4+ and CD8+ T cells because pre-ART samples had limited cell numbers.

CDR1 and CDR2 are read off the germline V gene (reference sequence) as DFQATT and SNEGSKA. Trimming takes 1 base from V and 3 bases from J, and the germline ends sit 3 bases apart. The CDR3 runs 11 residues from the cysteine to the phenylalanine. The read is trimmed to its CDR3 DNA, 33 bases read in frame from base 1. To be included, a participant needed at least one PBMC sample from before ART initiation plus at least two post-ART samples. Every participant with HIV received treatment in the United States of America. Before DNA extraction, cryopreserved samples of 1-10 million PBMC were thawed and then washed. At the time of the earliest PBMC sample, participants with HIV were aged between roughly 23 and 60 years. PBMC samples were contributed by each participant from 1-4 timepoints before ART initiation and 2-8 timepoints after ART initiation, with a median of 7 samples. Serial HIV viral load, CD4+ T-cell count, ART history and demographic data were obtained for every participant. Using a Qiagen kit on a QIAcube, genomic DNA was extracted from unsorted PBMC, with samples processed in batches of 12.

Sequencing of the TRB variable region was done with the immunoSEQ hsTCRB v3.0 assay at survey level resolution. A depth of roughly 35,000-55,000 T-cell genomes per sample was targeted for TRB sequencing. An Illumina MiSeq with a v3 150-cycle kit was used to sequence the pooled TRB libraries. For the original study's pipeline: Repertoire analysis was performed in R inside a reproducible Nextflow workflow that covered QC, data transformation and analysis. LymphoSeq2, an R package for exploring AIRR-Seq data, was used to implement the custom analyses. A handful of samples yielding fewer than 5000 total TRB sequences were excluded, leaving approximately 190 analyzed HIV repertoires. Among the roughly 190 retained HIV repertoires, 59 were collected before ART initiation and 120 to 140 after ART initiation. Each repertoire was downsampled to 5000 TRB nucleotide sequences, and summary statistics were averaged across 100 downsampling iterations. TRB sequences were retained for analysis only if CDR3 regions of at least seven amino acids were present. Diversity was assessed using a clonality score derived from Shannon entropy and using the Gini coefficient. In the repertoire networks, any two of the top 5000 CDR3 amino acid sequences were linked whenever the two sequences differed by an edit distance of one. For TRB CDR3 amino acid sequences, antigen specificity groups and MHC restriction were predicted with GLIPH2. To flag known associations with CMV, EBV, HIV or tissue antigens, CDR3 amino acid sequences were compared against VDJdb and McPAS-TCR. Pre-ART, post-ART and control groups were compared with Wilcoxon signed-rank tests and Holm-Bonferroni correction. TCRdb re-hosts the immuneACCESS table, in-frame sequences only. Its copies lack some clones; in the studies checked, an unresolved V gene accounts for under half of them, and the cause for the rest is not known. The D gene and trimming were derived from the DNA, and the V and J assignments and clone size from that table. The sample contains about 26,000 clones, roughly 82% of them found a single time. The ten top clones hold roughly 5% of the sample.

The rearranged chain carries TRBV20-1 and TRBJ1-2, with the D gene not clear enough to name. The sequencing used unsorted PBMCs, collected 1.1 years before starting antiretroviral therapy. The TCR comes from a woman between 25 and 40 years old with HIV. The CDR3 corresponds to CSARVDYGYTF. The sequenced DNA: TGCAGTGCTAGAGTCGACTATGGCTACACCTTC.